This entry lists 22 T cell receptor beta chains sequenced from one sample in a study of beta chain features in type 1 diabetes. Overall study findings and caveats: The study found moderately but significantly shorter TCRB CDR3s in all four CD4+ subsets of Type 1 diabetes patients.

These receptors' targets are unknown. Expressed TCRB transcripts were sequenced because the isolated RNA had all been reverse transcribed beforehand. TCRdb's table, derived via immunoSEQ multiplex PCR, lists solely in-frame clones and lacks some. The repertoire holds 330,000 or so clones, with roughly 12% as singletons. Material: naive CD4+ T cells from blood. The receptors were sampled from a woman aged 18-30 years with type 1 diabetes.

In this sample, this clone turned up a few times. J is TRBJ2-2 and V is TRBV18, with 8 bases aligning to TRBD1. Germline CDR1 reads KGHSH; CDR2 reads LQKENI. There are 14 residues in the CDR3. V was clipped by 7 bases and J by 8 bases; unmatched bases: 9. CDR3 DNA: TGTGCCAGCTTGCCTCGGACAGGGACGGGGGAGCTGTTTTTT. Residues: CASLPRTGTGELFF.

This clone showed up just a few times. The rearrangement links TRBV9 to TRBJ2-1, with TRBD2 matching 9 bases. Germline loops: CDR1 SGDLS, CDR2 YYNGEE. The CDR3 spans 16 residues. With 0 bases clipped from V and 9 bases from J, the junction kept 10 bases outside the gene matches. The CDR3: CASSVESLAGTSEQFF. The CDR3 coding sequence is TGTGCCAGCAGCGTAGAGAGTCTAGCGGGGACTAGTGAGCAGTTCTTC.

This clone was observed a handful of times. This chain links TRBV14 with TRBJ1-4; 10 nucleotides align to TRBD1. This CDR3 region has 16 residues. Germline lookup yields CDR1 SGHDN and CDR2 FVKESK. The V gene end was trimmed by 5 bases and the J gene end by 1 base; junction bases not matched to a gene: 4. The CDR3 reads CASSDGQGVTNEKLFF. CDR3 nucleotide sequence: TGTGCCAGCAGCGATGGACAGGGGGTAACTAATGAAAAACTGTTTTTT.

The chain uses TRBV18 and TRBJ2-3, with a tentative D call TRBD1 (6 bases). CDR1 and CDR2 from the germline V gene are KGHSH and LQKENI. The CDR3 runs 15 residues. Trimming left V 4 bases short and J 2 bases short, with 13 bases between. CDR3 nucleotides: TGTGCCAGCTCACAGGACAGTCAGTCCACAGATACGCAGTATTTT. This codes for CASSQDSQSTDTQYF.

As DNA, the CDR3 is TGTGCCAGCAGCGTAGACCCTAGCTCCTACGAGCAGTACTTC. Encoded protein: CASSVDPSSYEQYF. This chain connects TRBV9 to TRBJ2-7; D is uncertain. The CDR3 has 14 amino acids. V lost 0 bases and J lost 0, with 7 bases in between. Germline V gene data show CDR1 as SGDLS and CDR2 as YYNGEE. The whole variable domain, remainder taken from reference TRBV9 and TRBJ2-7, is DSGVTQTPKHLITATGQRVTLRCSPRSGDLSVYWYQQSLDQGLQFLIQYYNGEERAKGNILERFSAQQFPDLHSELNLSSLELGDSALYFCASSVDPSSYEQYFGPGTRLTVT.

In nucleotides, the CDR3 is TGTGCCAGCAGCTCAATAGCGGGAGTGGAGACCCAGTACTTC. Translation gives CASSSIAGVETQYF. The chain links TRBV11-2 to TRBJ2-5, with 9 nucleotides matching TRBD2. CDR3 length: 14 residues. The V and J ends lost 4 bases and 5 bases, in that order; junction bases with no gene match: 5. Germline V CDR1 and CDR2: SGHAT, FQNNGV.

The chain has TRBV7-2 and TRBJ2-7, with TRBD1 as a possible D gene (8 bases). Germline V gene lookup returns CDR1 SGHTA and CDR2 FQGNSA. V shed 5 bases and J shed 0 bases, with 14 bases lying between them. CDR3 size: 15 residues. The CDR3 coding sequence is TGTGCCAGCAGCCGGACAGGGAGGGACTCCTACGAGCAGTACTTC. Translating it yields CASSRTGRDSYEQYF.

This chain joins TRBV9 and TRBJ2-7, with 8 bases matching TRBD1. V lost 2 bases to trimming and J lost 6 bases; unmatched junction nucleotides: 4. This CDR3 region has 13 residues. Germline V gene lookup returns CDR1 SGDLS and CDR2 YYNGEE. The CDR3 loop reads CASSVDRGREQYF. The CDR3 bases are TGTGCCAGCAGCGTCGACAGGGGTCGCGAGCAGTACTTC.

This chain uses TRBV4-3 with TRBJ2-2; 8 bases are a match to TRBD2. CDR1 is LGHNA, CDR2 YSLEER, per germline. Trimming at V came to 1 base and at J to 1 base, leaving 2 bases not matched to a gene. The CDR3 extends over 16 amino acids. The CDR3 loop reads CASSQGTSGNTGELFF. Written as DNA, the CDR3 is TGCGCCAGCAGCCAAGGCACTAGCGGGAACACCGGGGAGCTGTTTTTT.

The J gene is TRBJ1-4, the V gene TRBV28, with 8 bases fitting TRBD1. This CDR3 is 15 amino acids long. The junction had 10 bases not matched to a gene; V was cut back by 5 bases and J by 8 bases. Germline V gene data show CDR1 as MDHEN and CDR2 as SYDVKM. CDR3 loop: CASSLLQGGQEKLFF. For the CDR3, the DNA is TGTGCCAGCAGTCTTCTACAGGGGGGTCAGGAAAAACTGTTTTTT.

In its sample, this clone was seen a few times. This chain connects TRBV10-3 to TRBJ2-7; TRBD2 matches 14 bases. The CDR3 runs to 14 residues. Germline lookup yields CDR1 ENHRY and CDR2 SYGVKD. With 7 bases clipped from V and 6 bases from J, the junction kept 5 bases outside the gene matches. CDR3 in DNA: TGTGCCATCACCGAGACTAGCGGGGGGGGCGAGCAGTACTTC. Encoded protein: CAITETSGGGEQYF.

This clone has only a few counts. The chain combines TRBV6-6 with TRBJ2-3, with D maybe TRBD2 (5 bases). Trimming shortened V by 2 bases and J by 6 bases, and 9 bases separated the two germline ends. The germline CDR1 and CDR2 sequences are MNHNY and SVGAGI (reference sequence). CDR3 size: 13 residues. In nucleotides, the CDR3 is TGTGCCAGCAGTTACGAGGGAAGGGATACGCAGTATTTT. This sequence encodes CASSYEGRDTQYF.

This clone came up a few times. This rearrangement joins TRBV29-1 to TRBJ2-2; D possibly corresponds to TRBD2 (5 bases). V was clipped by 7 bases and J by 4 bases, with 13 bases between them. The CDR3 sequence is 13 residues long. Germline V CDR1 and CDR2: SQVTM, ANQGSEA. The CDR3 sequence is CSARIAGTGELFF. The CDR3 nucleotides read TGCAGCGCGAGGATTGCGGGCACCGGGGAGCTGTTTTTT.

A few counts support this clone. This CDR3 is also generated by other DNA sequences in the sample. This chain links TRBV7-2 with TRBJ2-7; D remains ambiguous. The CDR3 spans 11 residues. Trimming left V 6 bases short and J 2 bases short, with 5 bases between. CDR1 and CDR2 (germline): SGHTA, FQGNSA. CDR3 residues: CASSPAYEQYF. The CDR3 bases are TGTGCCAGCAGTCCGGCCTACGAGCAGTACTTC.

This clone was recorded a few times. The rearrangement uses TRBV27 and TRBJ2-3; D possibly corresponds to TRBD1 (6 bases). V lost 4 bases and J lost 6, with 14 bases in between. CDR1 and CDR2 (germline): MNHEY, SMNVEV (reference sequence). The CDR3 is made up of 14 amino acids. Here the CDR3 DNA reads TGTGCCAGCAGTTACTACAGGGAAGTTGATACGCAGTATTTT. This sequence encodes CASSYYREVDTQYF.

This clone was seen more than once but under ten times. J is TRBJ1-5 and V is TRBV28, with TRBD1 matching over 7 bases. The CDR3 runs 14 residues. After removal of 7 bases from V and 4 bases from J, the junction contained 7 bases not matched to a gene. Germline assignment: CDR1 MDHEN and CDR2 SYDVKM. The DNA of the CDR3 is TGTGCCAGCACCATGCGGGACAGAAATCAGCCCCAGCATTTT. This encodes CASTMRDRNQPQHF.

CDR3 DNA: TGCGCCAGCAGCTCCTCCACGGGATCTGGGGCCCAGCATTTT. Protein product: CASSSSTGSGAQHF. The gene calls are TRBV4-3 and TRBJ1-5; D is unresolved. V lost 5 bases and J lost 11, with 19 bases in between. CDR3 length: 14 residues. CDR1 is LGHNA, CDR2 YSLEER, per germline.

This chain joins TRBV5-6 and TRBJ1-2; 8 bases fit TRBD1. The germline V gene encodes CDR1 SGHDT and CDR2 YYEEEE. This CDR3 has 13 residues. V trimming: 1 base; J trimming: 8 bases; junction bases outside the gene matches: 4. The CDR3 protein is CASSLTDRVGYTF. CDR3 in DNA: TGTGCCAGCAGCTTGACGGACAGGGTGGGCTACACCTTC.

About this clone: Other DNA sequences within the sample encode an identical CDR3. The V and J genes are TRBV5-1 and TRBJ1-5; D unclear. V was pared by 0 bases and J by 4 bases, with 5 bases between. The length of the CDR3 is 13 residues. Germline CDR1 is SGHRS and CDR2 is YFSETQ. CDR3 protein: CASSLGENQPQHF. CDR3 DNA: TGCGCCAGCAGCTTGGGGGAGAATCAGCCCCAGCATTTT. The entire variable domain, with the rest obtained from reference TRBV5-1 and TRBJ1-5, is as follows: KAGVTQTPRYLIKTRGQQVTLSCSPISGHRSVSWYQQTPGQGLQFLFEYFSETQRNKGNFPGRFSGRQFSNSRSEMNVSTLELGDSALYLCASSLGENQPQHFGDGTRLSIL.

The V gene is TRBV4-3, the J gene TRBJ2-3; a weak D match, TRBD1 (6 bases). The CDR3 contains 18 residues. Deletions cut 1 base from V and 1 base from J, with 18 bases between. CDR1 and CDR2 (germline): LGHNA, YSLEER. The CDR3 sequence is CASSQGVTGQEGTDTQYF. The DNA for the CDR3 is TGCGCCAGCAGCCAAGGGGTAACAGGGCAGGAGGGCACAGATACGCAGTATTTT.

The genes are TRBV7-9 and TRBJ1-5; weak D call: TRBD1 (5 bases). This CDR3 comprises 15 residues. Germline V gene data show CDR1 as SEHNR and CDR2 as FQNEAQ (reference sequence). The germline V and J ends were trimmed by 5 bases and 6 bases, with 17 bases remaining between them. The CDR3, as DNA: TGTGCCAGCAGCCAAGGCGGGGCCCTGGGTCAGCCCCAGCATTTT. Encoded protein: CASSQGGALGQPQHF.

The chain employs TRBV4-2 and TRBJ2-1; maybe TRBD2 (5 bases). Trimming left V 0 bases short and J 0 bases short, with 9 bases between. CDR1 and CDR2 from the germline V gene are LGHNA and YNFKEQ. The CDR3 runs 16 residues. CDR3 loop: CASSQEARDSYNEQFF. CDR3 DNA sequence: TGTGCCAGCAGCCAAGAGGCGAGGGACTCCTACAATGAGCAGTTCTTC.